Below, 18 T cell receptor beta chains from the same sample are listed, as sequenced in a study of stem cell transplantation in POMP-related autoinflammatory disease. The data were produced by immunoSEQ multiplex PCR, yet TCRdb's version contains in-frame clones alone and is incomplete. Of about 4,900 clones in the sample, 80% to 95% were seen once. The material was CD8+ T cells from PBMCs, obtained after stem cell transplantation. Source of these receptors: a human patient with POMP-related autoinflammation and immune dysregulation (PRAID). Some T cells may be graft donor cells.

The V and J genes are TRBV5-1 and TRBJ2-1, with 8 bases lining up with TRBD1. Germline V CDR1 and CDR2: SGHRS, YFSETQ. The CDR3 extends over 12 amino acids. J was trimmed by 8 bases and V by 4 bases; bases with no gene match: 2. This CDR3 is CASSGQGDEQFF. CDR3 DNA: TGCGCCAGCAGCGGACAGGGAGATGAGCAGTTCTTC.

V usage is TRBV19 and J usage is TRBJ2-2; D is unclear. The CDR3 is 14 amino acids. Trimming took 1 base from V and 4 from J, leaving 7 bases between them. The V gene's germline CDR1 is LNHDA and CDR2 SQIVND (reference sequence). The CDR3 sequence: CASSIAPSTGELFF. CDR3 sequence (DNA): TGTGCCAGTAGTATAGCCCCCAGCACCGGGGAGCTGTTTTTT.

This clone was picked up one time. This chain joins TRBV20-1 and TRBJ1-2; 8 nucleotides line up with TRBD1. Germline V CDR1 and CDR2: DFQATT, SNEGSKA (reference sequence). The CDR3 runs 12 residues. Trimming at V came to 3 bases and at J to 7 bases, leaving 4 bases not matched to a gene. DNA for the CDR3: TGCAGTGCTAGTCAGGGGGCGAGTGGCTACACCTTC. Translation gives CSASQGASGYTF.

The chain has TRBV19 and TRBJ2-1, with D possibly TRBD2 on 6 matching bases. Germline-derived CDR1 and CDR2 are LNHDA and SQIVND (reference sequence). V lost 4 bases, J lost 2 bases, and 9 bases lay in between. This CDR3 region has 14 residues. CDR3 loop: CASSTPGAYNEQFF. DNA of the CDR3: TGTGCCAGTAGTACGCCGGGGGCCTACAATGAGCAGTTCTTC.

The J gene is TRBJ2-5, the V gene TRBV4-1; D may be TRBD2 (6 bases). Germline CDR1 is MGHRA and CDR2 is YSYEKL. V was shortened by 0 bases and J by 5 bases, with 13 bases between the two germline ends. The CDR3 loop spans 15 amino acids. The CDR3 sequence: CASSQDWGVMETQYF. CDR3 coding DNA: TGCGCCAGCAGCCAAGATTGGGGGGTGATGGAGACCCAGTACTTC.

CDR3 protein: CASNPIFVTNEKLFF. CDR3 in DNA: TGTGCCAGCAATCCTATCTTCGTTACTAATGAAAAACTGTTTTTT. The V call is TRBV7-9, the J call TRBJ1-4; D uncertain. V dropped 7 bases and J dropped 2 bases, with 14 bases sitting between them. Germline V lookup: CDR1 SEHNR, CDR2 FQNEAQ (reference sequence). The CDR3 length is 15 residues.

The chain couples TRBV3-1 (or the pseudogene TRBV3-2) to TRBJ1-2, with D tentatively TRBD1 (5 bases). CDR3 length equals 17 residues. Germline V CDR1 and CDR2: LGHDT, YNNKEL (reference sequence). Trimming pared 0 bases from V and 3 bases from J, leaving 17 bases between. CDR3 nucleotides: TGTGCCAGCAGCCAAGACTCAGGGACGTTTGGGGACTATGGCTACACCTTC. This codes for CASSQDSGTFGDYGYTF.

The CDR3 is CASQVGDTEAFF. In DNA, the CDR3 is TGTGCCTCCCAGGTGGGGGACACTGAAGCTTTCTTT. V and J are TRBV10-3 and TRBJ1-1, with D possibly TRBD1 on 5 matching bases. The CDR3 spans 12 residues. Germline V gives CDR1 ENHRY, CDR2 SYGVKD. Trimming shortened V by 11 bases and J by 3 bases, and 13 bases separated the two germline ends.

The chain uses TRBV30 and TRBJ2-3; D gene unclear. The CDR3 is 11 residues long. Per the germline V gene, CDR1 is GTSNPN and CDR2 is SVGIG (reference sequence). The ends were cut back, 4 bases at V and 6 bases at J, with 8 bases in the middle. The DNA for the CDR3 is TGTGCCTGGAAAGCACTCGATACGCAGTATTTT. It is translated as CAWKALDTQYF. Complete variable domain (other parts from reference TRBV30 and TRBJ2-3): SQTIHQWPATLVQPVGSPLSLECTVEGTSNPNLYWYRQAAGRGLQLLFYSVGIGQISSEVPQNLSASRPQDRQFILSSKKLLLSDSGFYLCAWKALDTQYFGPGTRLTVL.

J is TRBJ2-7 and V is TRBV4-1, with TRBD2 matching over 7 bases. Trimming cost V 1 base and J 9 bases; bases outside gene matches: 9. Germline CDR1 and CDR2: MGHRA and YSYEKL. This CDR3 spans 14 amino acids. DNA of the CDR3: TGCGCCAGCAGCCAAGGCCCGGGAGGAGTCAGGCAGTACTTC. Amino acid sequence: CASSQGPGGVRQYF.

The chain employs TRBV28 and TRBJ2-7; 10 bases are a match to TRBD1. Germline V gene sequence: CDR1 MDHEN, CDR2 SYDVKM. With 5 bases clipped from V and 1 base from J, the junction kept 5 bases outside the gene matches. The CDR3 is made up of 15 amino acids. The CDR3 nucleotides read TGTGCCAGCAGTCCGACAGGGGGCCGTTCCTACGAGCAGTACTTC. This encodes CASSPTGGRSYEQYF.

This chain connects TRBV5-5 to TRBJ1-2; D is uncertain. Trimming stripped 0 bases from V and 1 base from J, with 10 bases between. The CDR3 contains 15 residues. Germline lookup yields CDR1 SGHKS and CDR2 YYEKEE (reference sequence). CDR3 residues: CASSLDVGFNYGYTF. In nucleotides, the CDR3 is TGTGCCAGCAGCTTGGATGTGGGTTTTAACTATGGCTACACCTTC.

V is TRBV6-5 and J is TRBJ2-7, with D possibly being TRBD1 (5 bases). Per the germline V gene, CDR1 is MNHEY and CDR2 is SVGAGI. This CDR3 contains 13 residues. Trimming removed 6 bases from V and 0 bases from J, with 9 bases in between. CDR3 coding DNA: TGTGCCAGCAGGATTGACAGCTCCTACGAGCAGTACTTC. Its translation: CASRIDSSYEQYF.

V gene TRBV6-5 combines with J gene TRBJ2-1; TRBD1 might be the D (6 bases). The length of the CDR3 is 15 residues. Germline V lookup: CDR1 MNHEY, CDR2 SVGAGI. V dropped 0 bases and J dropped 2 bases, with 8 bases sitting between them. CDR3 amino acids: CASSYSGHTYNEQFF. In DNA form, the CDR3 reads TGTGCCAGCAGTTACTCGGGACACACCTACAATGAGCAGTTCTTC.

The chain is built from TRBV5-4 and TRBJ1-5; 10 nucleotides line up with TRBD1. V was pared by 2 bases and J by 4 bases, with 9 bases of the junction left unmatched. Germline values: CDR1 SGHNT, CDR2 YYREEE (reference sequence). The CDR3 contains 17 residues. CDR3 loop: CASSFPGTGVGNQPQHF. The DNA of the CDR3 is TGTGCCAGCAGCTTCCCCGGGACAGGGGTCGGAAATCAGCCCCAGCATTTT.

V and J are TRBV19 and TRBJ2-1; 11 nucleotides line up with TRBD2. The CDR3 runs to 17 residues. With 1 base clipped from V and 6 bases from J, the junction kept 8 bases outside the gene matches. Germline loops: CDR1 LNHDA, CDR2 SQIVND (reference sequence). DNA of the CDR3: TGTGCCAGTAGTATAGGGGGCAGTAGCGGGAGGGCCAATGAGCAGTTCTTC. Translated: CASSIGGSSGRANEQFF.

J is TRBJ2-1 and V is TRBV19, with D possibly matching TRBD2 (6 bases). V lost 6 bases to trimming and J lost 0 bases, with 12 bases between them. The CDR3 runs 15 residues. CDR1 is LNHDA and CDR2 is SQIVND in the germline V gene (reference sequence). Here the CDR3 DNA reads TGTGCCAGTAGACTTAGCGGAAGCTCCTACAATGAGCAGTTCTTC. As protein: CASRLSGSSYNEQFF.

The rearrangement joins TRBV12-3 or TRBV12-4 to TRBJ2-3, with 8 bases aligning to TRBD1. V lost 6 bases, J lost 5 bases, and 4 bases stayed unmatched. The CDR3 extends over 13 amino acids. CDR3 DNA: TGTGCCAGCAGCCAGGGGGCCGGAGATACGCAGTATTTT. Protein sequence: CASSQGAGDTQYF.